The 15 T cell receptor beta chains in this list originate from one sample, sequenced in a study of blood T cell repertoires in COVID-19. Here immunoSEQ multiplex PCR was the method, and the copy in TCRdb shows in-frame clones only, minus some. Of 130,000 to 150,000 clones listed, about 85% were seen once; the top ten hold more than 2%. Sequencing used peripheral blood. The receptor source for this set is a human donor with acute or convalescent COVID-19. The donor label of this sample is uncertain.

This clone has only a few counts. The chain joins TRBV7-9 to TRBJ1-2; D remains ambiguous. CDR1 and CDR2 from the germline V gene are SEHNR and FQNEAQ (reference sequence). Trimming left V 1 base short and J 2 bases short, with 8 bases between. The CDR3 consists of 14 residues. CDR3 sequence (DNA): TGTGCCAGCAGCTTAGGGGCTTACAACTATGGCTACACCTTC. Translated: CASSLGAYNYGYTF. The variable domain in full, completed from reference TRBV7-9 and TRBJ1-2, reads DTGVSQNPRHKITKRGQNVTFRCDPISEHNRLYWYRQTLGQGPEFLTYFQNEAQLEKSRLLSDRFSAERPKGSFSTLEIQRTEQGDSAMYLCASSLGAYNYGYTFGSGTRLTVV.

Only a few counts were recorded for this clone. The chain employs TRBV28 and TRBJ2-7, with TRBD1 matching 9 bases. The CDR3 has 14 residues. CDR1 is MDHEN and CDR2 is SYDVKM in the germline V gene. Losses at the gene ends were 8 bases for V and 0 bases for J; bases not matched to a gene: 5. The CDR3 loop is CASWETGGSYEQYF. The CDR3 DNA is TGTGCCAGCTGGGAGACAGGGGGCTCCTACGAGCAGTACTTC.

The V call is TRBV20-1, the J call TRBJ1-5; TRBD1 matches 8 bases. The germline V gene encodes CDR1 DFQATT and CDR2 SNEGSKA (reference sequence). The V segment lost 3 bases and the J segment 7 bases; nucleotides outside the gene matches: 11. The CDR3 consists of 15 residues. The CDR3 spells CSASYSGQGDQPQHF. CDR3 bases: TGCAGTGCTAGTTATTCAGGACAGGGCGACCAGCCCCAGCATTTT.

This chain uses TRBV27 with TRBJ1-2, with a weak D call TRBD1 (5 bases). Trimming took off 2 bases at V and 2 bases at J, with 9 bases between the two ends. From germline, CDR1 is MNHEY and CDR2 SMNVEV (reference sequence). CDR3 length: 14 residues. CDR3 region: CASSLREGNYGYTF. In nucleotides, the CDR3 is TGTGCCAGCAGTTTAAGGGAGGGGAACTATGGCTACACCTTC.

V and J are TRBV10-3 and TRBJ2-1; D might be TRBD1 (6 bases). This CDR3 comprises 14 residues. Trimming took off 6 bases at V and 1 base at J, with 10 bases between the two ends. The germline V gene encodes CDR1 ENHRY and CDR2 SYGVKD. CDR3 in amino acids: CAIRQGTSYNEQFF. Here the CDR3 DNA reads TGTGCCATCAGACAGGGAACGTCCTACAATGAGCAGTTCTTC.

The chain is built from TRBV11-2 and TRBJ1-2; D is perhaps TRBD1 (6 bases). The ends were cut back, 6 bases at V and 0 bases at J, with 11 bases in the middle. Germline lookup yields CDR1 SGHAT and CDR2 FQNNGV. The CDR3 totals 14 residues. The CDR3 spells CASSWSGANYGYTF. DNA for the CDR3: TGTGCCAGCAGTTGGTCAGGGGCTAACTATGGCTACACCTTC.

This chain links TRBV11-2 with TRBJ1-1, with 7 bases aligning to TRBD1. Germline V lookup: CDR1 SGHAT, CDR2 FQNNGV. V was clipped by 4 bases and J by 2 bases; unmatched bases: 7. This CDR3 contains 15 residues. The chain's CDR3 is CASSSPPGGNTEAFF. The CDR3 nucleotides read TGTGCCAGCAGCTCCCCGCCAGGGGGAAACACTGAAGCTTTCTTT.

V and J are TRBV3-1 (or the pseudogene TRBV3-2) and TRBJ1-2, with TRBD1 matching 12 bases. Germline V CDR1 and CDR2: LGHDT, YNNKEL (reference sequence). The CDR3 totals 18 residues. V shed 3 bases and J 0 bases; nucleotides not matched to a gene: 8. CDR3 coding DNA: TGTGCCAGCAGCCACTCCGGGACAGGGGGCTTAGCTAACTATGGCTACACCTTC. Its protein is CASSHSGTGGLANYGYTF.

The chain employs TRBV5-1 and TRBJ1-6; D is perhaps TRBD1 (6 bases). Per the germline V gene, CDR1 is SGHRS and CDR2 is YFSETQ. This CDR3 has 14 residues. The ends were cut back, 0 bases at V and 9 bases at J, with 10 bases in the middle. The CDR3 coding sequence is TGCGCCAGCAGCTTGGAGGGGGTCACTTCACCCCTCCACTTT. It is translated as CASSLEGVTSPLHF. The complete variable domain, with remaining parts taken from reference TRBV5-1 and TRBJ1-6, reads KAGVTQTPRYLIKTRGQQVTLSCSPISGHRSVSWYQQTPGQGLQFLFEYFSETQRNKGNFPGRFSGRQFSNSRSEMNVSTLELGDSALYLCASSLEGVTSPLHFGNGTRLTVT.

V gene TRBV10-3 combines with J gene TRBJ1-2; TRBD1 matches 8 bases. The junction had 15 bases not matched to a gene; V was cut back by 11 bases and J by 4 bases. The length of the CDR3 is 15 residues. From germline, CDR1 is ENHRY and CDR2 SYGVKD. The CDR3 here is CALGTGGMEGYGYTF. The DNA for the CDR3 is TGTGCCCTCGGTACAGGGGGTATGGAGGGCTATGGCTACACCTTC.

This clone was counted between two and nine times. The chain joins TRBV5-4 to TRBJ1-6; 9 bases fit TRBD1. The V segment lost 5 bases and the J segment 9 bases; nucleotides outside the gene matches: 6. Germline CDR1 SGHNT, CDR2 YYREEE (reference sequence). The CDR3 totals 14 residues. The CDR3 DNA follows: TGTGCCAGCAGGGGCGGGACAGGGAGTTCACCCCTCCACTTT. Protein: CASRGGTGSSPLHF.

This clone has a handful of counts. Distinct nucleotide sequences in the sample also encode this CDR3. The chain recombines TRBV29-1 with TRBJ1-1; D not certain. This CDR3 comprises 10 residues. Deletions cut 4 bases from V and 4 bases from J, with 4 bases between. The germline V gene has CDR1 SQVTM and CDR2 ANQGSEA. The CDR3 bases are TGCAGCGTTGGCGCCACTGAAGCTTTCTTT. This gives the protein CSVGATEAFF.

The chain couples TRBV24-1 to TRBJ2-1, with D possibly being TRBD2 (6 bases). Germline-derived CDR1 and CDR2 are KGHDR and SFDVKD. There are 15 residues in the CDR3. V lost 12 bases and J 0 bases, leaving 17 bases between the germline ends. The CDR3 loop is CAPLHGGSSYNEQFF. In DNA form, the CDR3 reads TGTGCCCCCCTCCATGGGGGGAGCTCCTACAATGAGCAGTTCTTC.

The chain is built from TRBV6-2 or TRBV6-3 and TRBJ2-7, with D possibly TRBD2 on 5 matching bases. The CDR3 loop spans 14 amino acids. V lost 2 bases and J lost 2, with 10 bases in between. Per germline, CDR1 MNHEY and CDR2 SVGEGT. CDR3 coding DNA: TGTGCCAGCAGTTACCCTCTGGAGGCCTACGAGCAGTACTTC. Protein sequence: CASSYPLEAYEQYF.

This chain joins TRBV19 and TRBJ2-7, with 8 bases that match TRBD1. Germline CDR1 and CDR2: LNHDA and SQIVND (reference sequence). V was pared by 3 bases and J by 6 bases, with 7 bases of the junction left unmatched. CDR3 length: 14 residues. CDR3 sequence (DNA): TGTGCCAGTAGTATGGCCAGGGGGCCCCTCGAGCAGTACTTC. This sequence encodes CASSMARGPLEQYF.